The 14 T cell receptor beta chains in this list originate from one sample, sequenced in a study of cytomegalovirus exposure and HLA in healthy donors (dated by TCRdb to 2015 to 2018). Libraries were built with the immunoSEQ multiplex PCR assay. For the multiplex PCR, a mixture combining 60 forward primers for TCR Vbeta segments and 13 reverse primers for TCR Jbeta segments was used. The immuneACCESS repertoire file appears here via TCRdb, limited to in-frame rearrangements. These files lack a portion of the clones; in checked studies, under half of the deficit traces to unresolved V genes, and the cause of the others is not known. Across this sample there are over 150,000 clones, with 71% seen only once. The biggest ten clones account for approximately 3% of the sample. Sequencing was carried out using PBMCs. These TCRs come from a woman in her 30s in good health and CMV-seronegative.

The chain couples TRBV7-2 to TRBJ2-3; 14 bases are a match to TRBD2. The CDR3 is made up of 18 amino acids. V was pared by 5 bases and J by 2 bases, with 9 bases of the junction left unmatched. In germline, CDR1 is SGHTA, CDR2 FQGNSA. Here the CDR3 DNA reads TGTGCCAGCAGCCCCGGACTAGCGGGGGGCTACCTCACAGATACGCAGTATTTT. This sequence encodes CASSPGLAGGYLTDTQYF.

CDR3 in amino acids: CSAGWGQYTDTQYF. The CDR3 DNA is TGCAGCGCCGGGTGGGGGCAGTACACAGATACGCAGTATTTT. The chain has TRBV29-1 and TRBJ2-3; a weak D match, TRBD1 (6 bases). V was clipped by 7 bases and J by 2 bases, with 16 bases between them. Germline V gene sequence: CDR1 SQVTM, CDR2 ANQGSEA. The CDR3 loop spans 14 amino acids.

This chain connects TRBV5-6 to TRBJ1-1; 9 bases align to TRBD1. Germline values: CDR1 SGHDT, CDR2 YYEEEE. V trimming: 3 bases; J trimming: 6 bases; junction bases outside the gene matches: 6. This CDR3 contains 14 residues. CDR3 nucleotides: TGTGCCAGCAGCTACCCGGGACAGGGATCTGAAGCTTTCTTT. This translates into CASSYPGQGSEAFF. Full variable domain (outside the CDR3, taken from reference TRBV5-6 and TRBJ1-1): DAGVTQSPTHLIKTRGQQVTLRCSPKSGHDTVSWYQQALGQGPQFIFQYYEEEERQRGNFPDRFSGHQFPNYSSELNVNALLLGDSALYLCASSYPGQGSEAFFGQGTRLTVV.

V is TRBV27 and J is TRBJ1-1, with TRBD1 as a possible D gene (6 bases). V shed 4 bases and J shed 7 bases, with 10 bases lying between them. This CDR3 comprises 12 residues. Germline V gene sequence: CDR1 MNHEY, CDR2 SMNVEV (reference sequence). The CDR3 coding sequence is TGTGCCAGCAGTTCAGGGGCTGGTGAAGCTTTCTTT. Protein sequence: CASSSGAGEAFF.

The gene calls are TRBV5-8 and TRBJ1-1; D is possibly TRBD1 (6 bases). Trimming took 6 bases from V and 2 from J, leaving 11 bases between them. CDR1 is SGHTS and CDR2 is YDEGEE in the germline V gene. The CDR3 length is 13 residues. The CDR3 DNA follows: TGTGCCAGCAACAAACAGGGAAACACTGAAGCTTTCTTT. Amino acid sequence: CASNKQGNTEAFF. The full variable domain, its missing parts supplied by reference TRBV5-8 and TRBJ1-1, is EAGVTQSPTHLIKTRGQQATLRCSPISGHTSVYWYQQALGLGLQFLLWYDEGEERNRGNFPPRFSGRQFPNYSSELNVNALELEDSALYLCASNKQGNTEAFFGQGTRLTVV.

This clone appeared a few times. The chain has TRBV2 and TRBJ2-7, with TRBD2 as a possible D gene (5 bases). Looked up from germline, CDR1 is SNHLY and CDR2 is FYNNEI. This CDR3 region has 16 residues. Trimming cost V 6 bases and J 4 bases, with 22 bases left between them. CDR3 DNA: TGTGCCAGCAGCCGTCCAGAGTTCGGGGAACGATACGAGCAGTACTTC. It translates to CASSRPEFGERYEQYF.

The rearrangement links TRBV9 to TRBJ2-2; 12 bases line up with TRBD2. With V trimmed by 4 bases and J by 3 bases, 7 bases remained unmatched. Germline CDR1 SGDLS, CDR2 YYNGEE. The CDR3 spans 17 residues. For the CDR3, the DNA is TGTGCCAGCAGCTTTCTAGCGGGGGGGCAGTACACCGGGGAGCTGTTTTTT. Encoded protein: CASSFLAGGQYTGELFF.

The CDR3 protein is CAWSPGGGYTF. The CDR3 nucleotides are TGTGCCTGGAGTCCGGGAGGTGGCTACACCTTC. This chain links TRBV30 with TRBJ1-2; no reliable D call. CDR3 size: 11 residues. The V gene's germline CDR1 is GTSNPN and CDR2 SVGIG (reference sequence). The ends were cut back, 2 bases at V and 7 bases at J, with 8 bases in the middle.

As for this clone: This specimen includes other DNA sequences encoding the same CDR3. This CDR3 reads CASSPQGRGDEQFF. The CDR3 coding sequence is TGTGCCAGCAGCCCGCAGGGGCGGGGGGATGAGCAGTTCTTC. The chain combines TRBV7-2 with TRBJ2-1, with TRBD2 matching over 8 bases. V lost 5 bases to trimming and J lost 8 bases; unmatched junction nucleotides: 8. The germline V gene encodes CDR1 SGHTA and CDR2 FQGNSA. The CDR3 length is 14 residues.

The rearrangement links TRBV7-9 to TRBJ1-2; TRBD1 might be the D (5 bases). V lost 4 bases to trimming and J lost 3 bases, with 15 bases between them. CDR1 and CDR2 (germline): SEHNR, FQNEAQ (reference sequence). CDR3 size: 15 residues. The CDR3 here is CASSYGDTGHYGYTF. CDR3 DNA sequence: TGTGCCAGCAGCTACGGCGACACAGGCCACTATGGCTACACCTTC.

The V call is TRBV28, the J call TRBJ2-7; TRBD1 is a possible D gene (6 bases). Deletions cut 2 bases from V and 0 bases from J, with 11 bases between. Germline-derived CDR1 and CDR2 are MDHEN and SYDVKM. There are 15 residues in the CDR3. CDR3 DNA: TGTGCCAGCAGTTTAGGAGACAGGCCCTCCTACGAGCAGTACTTC. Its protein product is CASSLGDRPSYEQYF. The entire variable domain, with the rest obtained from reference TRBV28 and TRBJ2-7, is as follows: DVKVTQSSRYLVKRTGEKVFLECVQDMDHENMFWYRQDPGLGLRLIYFSYDVKMKEKGDIPEGYSVSREKKERFSLILESASTNQTSMYLCASSLGDRPSYEQYFGPGTRLTVT.

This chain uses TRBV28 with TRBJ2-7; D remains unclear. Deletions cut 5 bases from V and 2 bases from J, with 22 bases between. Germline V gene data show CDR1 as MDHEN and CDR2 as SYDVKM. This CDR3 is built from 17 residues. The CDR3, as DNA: TGTGCCAGCAGTCATAAGGCCCTCGGAACAGCAACCTACGAGCAGTACTTC. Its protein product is CASSHKALGTATYEQYF.

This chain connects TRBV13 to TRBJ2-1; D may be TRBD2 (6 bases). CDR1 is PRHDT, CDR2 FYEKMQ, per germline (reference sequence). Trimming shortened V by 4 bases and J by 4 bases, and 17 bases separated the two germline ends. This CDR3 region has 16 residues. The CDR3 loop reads CASSSTTGLVYNEQFF. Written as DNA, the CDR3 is TGTGCCAGCAGCTCGACAACGGGACTGGTGTACAATGAGCAGTTCTTC.

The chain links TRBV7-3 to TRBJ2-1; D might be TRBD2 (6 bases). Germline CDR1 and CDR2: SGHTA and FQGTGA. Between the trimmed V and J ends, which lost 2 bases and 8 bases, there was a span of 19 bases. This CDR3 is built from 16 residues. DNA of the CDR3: TGTGCCAGCAGCTTAGCCGGGGGTACCAGGGCACATGAGCAGTTCTTC. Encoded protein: CASSLAGGTRAHEQFF.